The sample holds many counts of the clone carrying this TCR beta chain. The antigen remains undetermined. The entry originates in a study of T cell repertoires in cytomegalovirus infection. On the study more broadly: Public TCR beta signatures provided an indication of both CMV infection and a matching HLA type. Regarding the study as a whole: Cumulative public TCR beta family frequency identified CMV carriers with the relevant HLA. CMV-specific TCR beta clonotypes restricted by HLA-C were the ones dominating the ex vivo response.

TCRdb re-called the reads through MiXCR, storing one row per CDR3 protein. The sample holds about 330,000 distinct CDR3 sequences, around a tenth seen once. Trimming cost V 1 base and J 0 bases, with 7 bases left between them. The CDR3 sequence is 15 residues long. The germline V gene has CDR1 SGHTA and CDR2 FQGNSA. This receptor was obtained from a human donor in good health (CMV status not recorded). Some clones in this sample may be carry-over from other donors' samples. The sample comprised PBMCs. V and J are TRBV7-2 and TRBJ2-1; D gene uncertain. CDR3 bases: TGTGCCAGCAGCTTAGGGCTCTCCTCCTACAATGAGCAGTTCTTC. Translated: CASSLGLSSYNEQFF.